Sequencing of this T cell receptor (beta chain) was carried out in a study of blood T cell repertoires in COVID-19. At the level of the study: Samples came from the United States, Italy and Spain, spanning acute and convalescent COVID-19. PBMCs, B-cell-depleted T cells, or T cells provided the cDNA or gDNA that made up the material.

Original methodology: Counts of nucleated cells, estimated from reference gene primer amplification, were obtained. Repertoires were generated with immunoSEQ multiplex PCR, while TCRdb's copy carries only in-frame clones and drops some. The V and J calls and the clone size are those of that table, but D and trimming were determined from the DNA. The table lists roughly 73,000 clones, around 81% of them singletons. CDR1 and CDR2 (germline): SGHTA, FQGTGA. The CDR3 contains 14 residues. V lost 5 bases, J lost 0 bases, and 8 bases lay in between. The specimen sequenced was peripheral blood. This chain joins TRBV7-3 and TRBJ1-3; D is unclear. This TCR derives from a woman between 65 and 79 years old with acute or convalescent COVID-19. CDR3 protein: CASSGAGSGNTIYF. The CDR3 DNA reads TGTGCCAGCAGCGGAGCCGGCTCTGGAAACACCATATATTTT.